Here is one T cell receptor (beta chain) with its context. Its specificity is unknown. Full-length variable regions came from constant-region reverse primers plus semi-nested Nested Universal Primer A PCR. Each CDR3 protein gets one entry after TCRdb re-called the 5' RACE reads with MiXCR. The profile shows 6,500 to 8,500 distinct CDR3 sequences, 35% to 45% of them singletons. Broader study findings: Tumor memory CD4+ T cell TCR gene usage clustered with blood and lymph node memory CD4+ cells and lymph node naive CD4+ cells.

This TCR came from a female donor with breast cancer. The sequencing sample was made of tumor-infiltrating memory CD4+ T cells sorted from the breast tumor. Subset described: memory CD4+ T cells, CD4+CD45RO+CD25-.

Written as DNA, the CDR3 is TGTGCCAGCAGCCAGGACAGGGGGCGCAAACATGAGCAGTTCTTC. It translates to CASSQDRGRKHEQFF. The rearrangement joins TRBV14 to TRBJ2-1; 11 nucleotides agree with TRBD1. Germline V CDR1 and CDR2: SGHDN, FVKESK. The CDR3 is 15 residues long. V lost 3 bases to trimming and J lost 8 bases; unmatched junction nucleotides: 6.